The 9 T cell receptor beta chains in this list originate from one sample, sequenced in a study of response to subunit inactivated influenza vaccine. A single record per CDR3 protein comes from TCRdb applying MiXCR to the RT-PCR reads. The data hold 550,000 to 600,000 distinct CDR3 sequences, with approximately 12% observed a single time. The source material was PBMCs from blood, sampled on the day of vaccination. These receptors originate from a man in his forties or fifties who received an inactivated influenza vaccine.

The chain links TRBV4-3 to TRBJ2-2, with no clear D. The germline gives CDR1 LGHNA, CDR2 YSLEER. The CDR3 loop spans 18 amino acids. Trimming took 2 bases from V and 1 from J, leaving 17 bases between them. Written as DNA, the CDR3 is TGCGCCAGCAGCCAATATTCCACTCGCGGATTGAACACCGGGGAGCTGTTTTTT. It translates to CASSQYSTRGLNTGELFF.

CDR3 residues: CATSDTPFTGELFF. The CDR3 nucleotides are TGTGCCACCAGTGACACTCCCTTCACCGGGGAGCTGTTTTTT. This rearrangement joins TRBV24-1 to TRBJ2-2; D gene ambiguous. V was shortened by 4 bases and J by 4 bases, with 9 bases between the two germline ends. Germline CDR1 and CDR2: KGHDR and SFDVKD. This CDR3 has 14 amino acids.

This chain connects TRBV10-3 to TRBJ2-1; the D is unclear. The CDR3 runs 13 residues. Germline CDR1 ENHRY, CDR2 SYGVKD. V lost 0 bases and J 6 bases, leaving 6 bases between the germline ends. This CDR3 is CAISESTVNEQFF. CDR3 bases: TGTGCCATCAGTGAGTCTACAGTCAATGAGCAGTTCTTC.

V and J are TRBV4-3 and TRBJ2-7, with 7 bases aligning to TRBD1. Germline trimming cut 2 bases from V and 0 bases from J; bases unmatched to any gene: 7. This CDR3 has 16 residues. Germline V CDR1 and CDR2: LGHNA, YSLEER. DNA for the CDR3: TGCGCCAGCAGCCAATATAAGGGGGCCGACTCCTACGAGCAGTACTTC. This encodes CASSQYKGADSYEQYF.

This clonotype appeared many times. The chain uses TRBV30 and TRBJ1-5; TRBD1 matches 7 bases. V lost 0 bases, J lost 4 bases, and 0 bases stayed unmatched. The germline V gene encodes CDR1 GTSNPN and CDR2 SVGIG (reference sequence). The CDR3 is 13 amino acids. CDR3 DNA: TGTGCCTGGAGTGTACAGGGGAATCAGCCCCAGCATTTT. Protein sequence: CAWSVQGNQPQHF.

The CDR3 is CASRISGGEYSPLHF. As DNA, the CDR3 is TGTGCCAGCAGGATATCAGGGGGCGAGTATTCACCCCTCCACTTT. This rearrangement joins TRBV27 to TRBJ1-6, with 8 bases lining up with TRBD1. Losses at the gene ends were 6 bases for V and 8 bases for J; bases not matched to a gene: 9. The CDR3 runs to 15 residues. CDR1 MNHEY and CDR2 SMNVEV come from the germline V gene (reference sequence).

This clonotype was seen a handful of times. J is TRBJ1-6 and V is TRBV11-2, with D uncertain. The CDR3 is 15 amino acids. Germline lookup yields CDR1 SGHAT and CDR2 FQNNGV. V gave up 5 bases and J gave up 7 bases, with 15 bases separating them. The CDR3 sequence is CASSAKPGRNSPLHF. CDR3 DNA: TGTGCCAGCAGCGCCAAGCCCGGGCGGAATTCACCCCTCCACTTT.

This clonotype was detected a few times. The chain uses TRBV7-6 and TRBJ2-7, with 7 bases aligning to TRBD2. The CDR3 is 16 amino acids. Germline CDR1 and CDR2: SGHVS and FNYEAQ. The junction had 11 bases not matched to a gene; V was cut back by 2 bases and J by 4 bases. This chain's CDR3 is CASSLSSGGYGYEQYF. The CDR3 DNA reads TGTGCCAGCAGCTTATCTAGCGGCGGATACGGGTACGAGCAGTACTTC.

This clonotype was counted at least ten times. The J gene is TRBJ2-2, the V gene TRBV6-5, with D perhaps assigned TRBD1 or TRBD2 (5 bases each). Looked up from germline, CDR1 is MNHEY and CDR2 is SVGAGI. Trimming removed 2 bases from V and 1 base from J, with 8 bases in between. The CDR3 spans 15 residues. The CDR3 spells CASSYGTGNTGELFF. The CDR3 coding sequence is TGTGCCAGCAGTTACGGGACGGGGAACACCGGGGAGCTGTTTTTT.